The 11 T cell receptor beta chains presented below share a single source sample, sequenced in a study of T cell responses to AZD1222 COVID-19 vaccine. Profiled with immunoSEQ multiplex PCR; TCRdb holds only in-frame clones, not every one. Of approximately 150,000 clones detected, around 91% appear once; the ten largest clones hold 5%. Sample: peripheral blood, taken on day 0 of AZD1222 vaccination. The receptors were gathered from an adult in good health.

The V and J genes are TRBV6-5 and TRBJ1-3; D remains unclear. The CDR3 spans 15 residues. V gave up 2 bases and J gave up 3 bases, with 11 bases separating them. The germline gives CDR1 MNHEY, CDR2 SVGAGI. CDR3 coding DNA: TGTGCCAGCAGTTACGGGGAGGGTTTTGGAAACACCATATATTTT. It encodes CASSYGEGFGNTIYF.

This sequence joins TRBV6-6 and TRBJ2-4; D may be TRBD2 (6 bases). V was shortened by 7 bases and J by 6 bases, with 16 bases between the two germline ends. The CDR3 sequence is 14 residues long. Germline CDR1 reads MNHNY; CDR2 reads SVGAGI (reference sequence). Here the CDR3 reads CASTSPGLLNIQYF. Written as DNA, the CDR3 is TGTGCCAGCACTTCACCGGGACTCCTAAACATTCAGTACTTC.

Only a few counts were recorded for this clone. Other DNA sequences in this specimen translate into the identical CDR3. J is TRBJ2-5 and V is TRBV7-8; 8 nucleotides line up with TRBD1. Germline V CDR1 and CDR2: SGHVS, FQNEAQ. J lost 3 bases, V lost 4 bases, and 4 bases had no gene match. This CDR3 is built from 14 residues. This chain's CDR3 is CASSSGQVKETQYF. DNA for the CDR3: TGTGCCAGCAGCTCGGGACAGGTGAAAGAGACCCAGTACTTC.

V and J are TRBV5-8 and TRBJ1-4, with a tentative D call TRBD1 (5 bases). The CDR3 totals 15 residues. V was shortened by 4 bases and J by 5 bases, with 15 bases between the two germline ends. Germline loops: CDR1 SGHTS, CDR2 YDEGEE. The CDR3 loop is CASSPSGTGNEKLFF. The CDR3 DNA follows: TGTGCCAGCAGCCCTTCCGGGACTGGAAATGAAAAACTGTTTTTT.

The genes are TRBV28 and TRBJ1-5; 8 nucleotides agree with TRBD1. V shed 5 bases, J shed 5 bases, and the junction held 11 bases outside the gene matches. Germline-derived CDR1 and CDR2 are MDHEN and SYDVKM. The CDR3 runs to 16 residues. The CDR3 here is CASSRQGPRGHQPQHF. For the CDR3, the DNA is TGTGCCAGCAGTCGACAGGGGCCTAGGGGCCATCAGCCCCAGCATTTT. The full variable domain, in which reference TRBV28 and TRBJ1-5 provide the parts outside the CDR3, is DVKVTQSSRYLVKRTGEKVFLECVQDMDHENMFWYRQDPGLGLRLIYFSYDVKMKEKGDIPEGYSVSREKKERFSLILESASTNQTSMYLCASSRQGPRGHQPQHFGDGTRLSIL.

This chain uses TRBV13 with TRBJ1-2, with TRBD1 as a possible D gene (5 bases). CDR1 and CDR2 from the germline V gene are PRHDT and FYEKMQ (reference sequence). The V end lost 0 bases, the J end lost 7 bases, and 12 bases lay between the germline ends. This CDR3 region has 14 residues. The CDR3 DNA sequence: TGTGCCAGCAGCTTAGGTGTGGGTAGGGGTGGCTACACCTTC. Residues: CASSLGVGRGGYTF.

The chain uses TRBV7-8 and TRBJ2-5; TRBD1 matches 10 bases. Germline V gene data show CDR1 as SGHVS and CDR2 as FQNEAQ. V lost 5 bases to trimming and J lost 5 bases; unmatched junction nucleotides: 8. The CDR3 covers 15 residues. CDR3 coding DNA: TGTGCCAGCAGCCAAGGACAGGGGGTAGTCGAGACCCAGTACTTC. This encodes CASSQGQGVVETQYF.

This chain links TRBV18 with TRBJ2-5; 7 bases agree with TRBD2. CDR3 length: 15 amino acids. Trimming cost V 3 bases and J 5 bases; bases outside gene matches: 9. Germline V gene lookup returns CDR1 KGHSH and CDR2 LQKENI. The CDR3 nucleotides read TGTGCCAGCTCACCTTTCCAGCGGGGAGCGGAGACCCAGTACTTC. Translating it yields CASSPFQRGAETQYF.

The gene calls are TRBV5-4 and TRBJ2-7; 10 bases match TRBD2. The CDR3 has 17 residues. The V gene end was trimmed by 0 bases and the J gene end by 5 bases; junction bases not matched to a gene: 11. CDR1 and CDR2 from the germline V gene are SGHNT and YYREEE (reference sequence). CDR3 amino acids: CASSLDPASGSINEQYF. CDR3 DNA: TGTGCCAGCAGCTTGGATCCCGCTAGCGGGAGCATCAACGAGCAGTACTTC.

This clone was counted a single time. V is TRBV27 and J is TRBJ1-2, with D tentatively TRBD1 (6 bases). Germline CDR1 is MNHEY and CDR2 is SMNVEV (reference sequence). Trimming left V 5 bases short and J 8 bases short, with 12 bases between. CDR3 size: 12 residues. The CDR3 is CASSTNRVGYTF. In DNA form, the CDR3 reads TGTGCCAGCAGTACTAACAGGGTCGGCTACACCTTC.

The chain links TRBV7-9 to TRBJ2-7; 7 nucleotides align to TRBD2. The CDR3 has 14 residues. The V and J ends lost 2 bases and 3 bases, in that order; junction bases with no gene match: 4. CDR1 and CDR2 (germline): SEHNR, FQNEAQ (reference sequence). CDR3: CASSLSGTIYEQYF. CDR3 sequence (DNA): TGTGCCAGCAGCTTAAGCGGGACTATCTACGAGCAGTACTTC.